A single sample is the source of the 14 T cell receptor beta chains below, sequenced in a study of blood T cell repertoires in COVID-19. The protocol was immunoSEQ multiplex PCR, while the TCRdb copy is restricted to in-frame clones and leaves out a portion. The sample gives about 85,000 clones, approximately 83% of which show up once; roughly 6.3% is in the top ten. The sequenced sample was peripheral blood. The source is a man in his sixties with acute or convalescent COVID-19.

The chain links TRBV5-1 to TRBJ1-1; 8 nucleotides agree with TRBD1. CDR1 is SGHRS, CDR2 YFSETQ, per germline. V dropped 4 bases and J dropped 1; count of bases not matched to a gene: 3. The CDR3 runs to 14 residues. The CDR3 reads CASSPDRANTEAFF. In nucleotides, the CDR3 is TGCGCCAGCAGCCCGGACAGGGCGAACACTGAAGCTTTCTTT.

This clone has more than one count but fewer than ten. The CDR3 region has the DNA TGTGCCAGCAGTCCCTACTACGAGCAGTACTTC. Residues: CASSPYYEQYF. V is TRBV28 and J is TRBJ2-7; D unclear. Germline values: CDR1 MDHEN, CDR2 SYDVKM. The CDR3 extends over 11 amino acids. Trimming shortened V by 5 bases and J by 3 bases, and 5 bases separated the two germline ends.

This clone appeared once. This chain's CDR3 is CASRSDTEAFF. DNA for the CDR3: TGTGCCAGCAGGAGCGACACTGAAGCTTTCTTT. The gene calls are TRBV2 and TRBJ1-1; D remains ambiguous. The CDR3 covers 11 residues. Germline V gene sequence: CDR1 SNHLY, CDR2 FYNNEI. V lost 6 bases and J 3 bases, leaving 5 bases between the germline ends.

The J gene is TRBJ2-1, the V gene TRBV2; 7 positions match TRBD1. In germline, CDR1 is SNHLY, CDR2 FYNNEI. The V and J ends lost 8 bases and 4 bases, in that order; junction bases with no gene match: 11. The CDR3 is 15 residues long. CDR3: CASSKEDRSYNEQFF. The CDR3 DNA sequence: TGTGCCAGCTCCAAGGAGGACAGGTCATACAATGAGCAGTTCTTC.

In nucleotides, the CDR3 is TGTGCCAGCAGCAGGGGTATCACCGGGGAGCTGTTTTTT. It encodes CASSRGITGELFF. This chain uses TRBV5-6 with TRBJ2-2; perhaps TRBD1 as D (5 bases). CDR1 SGHDT and CDR2 YYEEEE come from the germline V gene. Trimming shortened V by 4 bases and J by 4 bases, and 8 bases separated the two germline ends. CDR3 size: 13 residues.

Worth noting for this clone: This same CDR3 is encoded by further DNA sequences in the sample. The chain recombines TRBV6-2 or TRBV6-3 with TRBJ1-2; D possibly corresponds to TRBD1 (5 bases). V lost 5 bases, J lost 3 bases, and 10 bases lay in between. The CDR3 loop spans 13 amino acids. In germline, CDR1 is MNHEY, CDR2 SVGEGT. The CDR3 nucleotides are TGTGCCAGCAGTGATCAGGGCGACTATGGCTACACCTTC. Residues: CASSDQGDYGYTF.

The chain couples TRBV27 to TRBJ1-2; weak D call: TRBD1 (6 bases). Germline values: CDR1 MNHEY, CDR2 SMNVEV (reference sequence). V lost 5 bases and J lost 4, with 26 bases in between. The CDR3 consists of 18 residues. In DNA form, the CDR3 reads TGTGCCAGCAGTAATTCAGCCTCCCAGGTGGGGGCTAGCTATGGCTACACCTTC. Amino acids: CASSNSASQVGASYGYTF.

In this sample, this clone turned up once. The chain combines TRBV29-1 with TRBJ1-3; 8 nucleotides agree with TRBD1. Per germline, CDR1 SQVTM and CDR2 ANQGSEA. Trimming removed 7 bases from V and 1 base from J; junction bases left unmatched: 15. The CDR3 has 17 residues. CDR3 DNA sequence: TGCAGCGCTAAAGGACAGGGAACCTTTCTTTCTGGAAACACCATATATTTT. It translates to CSAKGQGTFLSGNTIYF.

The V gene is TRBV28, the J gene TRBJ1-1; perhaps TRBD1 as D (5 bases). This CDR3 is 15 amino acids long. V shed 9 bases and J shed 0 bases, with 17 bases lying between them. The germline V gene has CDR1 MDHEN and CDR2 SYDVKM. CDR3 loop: CASPPYRGVNTEAFF. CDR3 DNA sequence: TGTGCCAGTCCTCCCTACCGGGGGGTGAACACTGAAGCTTTCTTT.

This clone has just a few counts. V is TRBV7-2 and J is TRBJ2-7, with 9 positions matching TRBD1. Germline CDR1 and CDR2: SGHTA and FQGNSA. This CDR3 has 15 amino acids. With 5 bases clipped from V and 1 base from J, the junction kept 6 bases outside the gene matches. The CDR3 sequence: CASSRTTGGSYEQYF. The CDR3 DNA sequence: TGTGCCAGCAGCCGTACGACAGGGGGGTCCTACGAGCAGTACTTC. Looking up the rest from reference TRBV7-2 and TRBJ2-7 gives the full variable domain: GAGVSQSPSNKVTEKGKDVELRCDPISGHTALYWYRQSLGQGLEFLIYFQGNSAPDKSGLPSDRFSAERTGGSVSTLTIQRTQQEDSAVYLCASSRTTGGSYEQYFGPGTRLTVT.

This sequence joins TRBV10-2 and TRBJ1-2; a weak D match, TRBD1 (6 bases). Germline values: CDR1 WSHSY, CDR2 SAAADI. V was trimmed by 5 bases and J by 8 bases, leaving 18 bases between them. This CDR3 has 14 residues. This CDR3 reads CASSLNGGAGGYTF. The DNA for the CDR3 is TGCGCCAGCAGTCTCAACGGGGGGGCGGGAGGCTACACCTTC.

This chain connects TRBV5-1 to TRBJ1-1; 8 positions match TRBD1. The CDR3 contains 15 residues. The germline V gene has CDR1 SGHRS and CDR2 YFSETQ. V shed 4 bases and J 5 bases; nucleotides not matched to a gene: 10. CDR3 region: CASSPADRVGTEAFF. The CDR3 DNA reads TGCGCCAGCAGCCCTGCGGACAGGGTAGGGACTGAAGCTTTCTTT.

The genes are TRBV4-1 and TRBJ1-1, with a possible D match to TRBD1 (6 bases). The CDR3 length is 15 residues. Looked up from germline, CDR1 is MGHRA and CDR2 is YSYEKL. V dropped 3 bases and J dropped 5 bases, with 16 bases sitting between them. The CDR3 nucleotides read TGCGCCAGCAGCCACTACACGAGGGGGTTTACTGAAGCTTTCTTT. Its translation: CASSHYTRGFTEAFF.

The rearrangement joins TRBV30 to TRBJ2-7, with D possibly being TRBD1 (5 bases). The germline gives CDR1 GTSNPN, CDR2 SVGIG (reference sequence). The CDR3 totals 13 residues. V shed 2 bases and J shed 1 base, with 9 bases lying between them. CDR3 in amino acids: CAWSLGQSYEQYF. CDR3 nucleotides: TGTGCCTGGAGTTTAGGACAATCCTACGAGCAGTACTTC.